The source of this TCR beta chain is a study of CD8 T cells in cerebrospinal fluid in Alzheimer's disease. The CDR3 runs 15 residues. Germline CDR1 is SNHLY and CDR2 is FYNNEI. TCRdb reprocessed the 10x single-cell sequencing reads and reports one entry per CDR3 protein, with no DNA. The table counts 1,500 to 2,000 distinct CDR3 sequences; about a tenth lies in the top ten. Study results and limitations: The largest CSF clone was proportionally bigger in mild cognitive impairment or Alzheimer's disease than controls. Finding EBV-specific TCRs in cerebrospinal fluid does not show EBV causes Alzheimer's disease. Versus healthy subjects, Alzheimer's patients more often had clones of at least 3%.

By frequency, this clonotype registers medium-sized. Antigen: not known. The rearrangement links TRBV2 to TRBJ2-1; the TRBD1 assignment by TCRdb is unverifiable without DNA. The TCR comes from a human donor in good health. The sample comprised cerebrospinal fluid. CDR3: CASSDLAGGYNEQFF.